What follows are 21 T cell receptor beta chains derived from one specimen sequenced in a study of radiation and T cells in renal cell carcinoma. The time point here: baseline pretreatment blood. The treatment here: 15 Gy SBRT to primary tumor, nephrectomy 4 weeks later. Only in-frame clones appear in the TCRdb table, and some are missing; sequencing was by immunoSEQ multiplex PCR. The sample lists more than 140,000 clones, less than 85% occurring once. This sample comprised blood, obtained from a patient whose treatment included radiotherapy and nephrectomy. These receptors were taken from a woman aged 45-60 years with renal cell carcinoma.

The gene calls are TRBV11-2 and TRBJ1-1, with unresolved D. Trimming shortened V by 3 bases and J by 4 bases, and 12 bases separated the two germline ends. CDR3 length: 14 amino acids. Germline loops: CDR1 SGHAT, CDR2 FQNNGV. CDR3 coding DNA: TGTGCCAGCAGCTTCCCAATCGGGTCCACTGAAGCTTTCTTT. It is translated as CASSFPIGSTEAFF. Supplemented by reference TRBV11-2 and TRBJ1-1, the full variable domain reads EAGVAQSPRYKIIEKRQSVAFWCNPISGHATLYWYQQILGQGPKLLIQFQNNGVVDDSQLPKDRFSAERLKGVDSTLKIQPAKLEDSAVYLCASSFPIGSTEAFFGQGTRLTVV.

The genes are TRBV7-2 and TRBJ1-2; 7 nucleotides agree with TRBD1. V gave up 6 bases and J gave up 0 bases; unmatched junction bases: 4. This CDR3 has 14 residues. Germline CDR1 is SGHTA and CDR2 is FQGNSA. Here the CDR3 DNA reads TGTGCCAGCAGGGGAGACAGGGCTAACTATGGCTACACCTTC. It codes for CASRGDRANYGYTF.

This clone was seen a single time. V is TRBV11-2 and J is TRBJ1-1; no clear D gene. V lost 4 bases and J 3 bases, leaving 9 bases between the germline ends. This CDR3 has 13 residues. Germline V CDR1 and CDR2: SGHAT, FQNNGV. CDR3 coding DNA: TGTGCCAGCAGCTCCGACGGGTACACTGAAGCTTTCTTT. It translates to CASSSDGYTEAFF.

The gene calls are TRBV6-5 and TRBJ1-1, with D perhaps TRBD1 (5 bases). This CDR3 has 11 amino acids. V lost 6 bases to trimming and J lost 7 bases, with 9 bases between them. Per the germline V gene, CDR1 is MNHEY and CDR2 is SVGAGI. The CDR3 region has the DNA TGTGCCAGCAGCCGGGACGTTGAAGCTTTCTTT. Translation gives CASSRDVEAFF.

The chain has TRBV5-4 and TRBJ1-3; possibly TRBD1 for D (6 bases). Per germline, CDR1 SGHNT and CDR2 YYREEE (reference sequence). The CDR3 sequence is 17 residues long. Trimming cost V 4 bases and J 4 bases, with 21 bases left between them. CDR3 in amino acids: CASSQSLATGAGNTIYF. CDR3 nucleotides: TGTGCCAGCAGCCAATCCCTTGCAACGGGGGCGGGAAACACCATATATTTT.

The chain recombines TRBV28 with TRBJ1-2; D is uncertain. The ends were cut back, 2 bases at V and 3 bases at J, with 7 bases in the middle. The CDR3 is made up of 13 amino acids. CDR1 and CDR2 from the germline V gene are MDHEN and SYDVKM. CDR3: CASSLGQYYGYTF. CDR3 bases: TGTGCCAGCAGTTTAGGGCAGTACTATGGCTACACCTTC.

The CDR3 coding sequence is TGTGCCAGCAGCCCTAGCCCCACGCGGGGCTACGAGCAGTACTTC. Its translation: CASSPSPTRGYEQYF. This chain links TRBV7-2 with TRBJ2-7; possibly TRBD2 for D (6 bases). Germline assignment: CDR1 SGHTA and CDR2 FQGNSA. The CDR3 runs to 15 residues. The V end was cut by 5 bases, the J end by 3 bases, with 17 bases between. Complete variable domain (other parts from reference TRBV7-2 and TRBJ2-7): GAGVSQSPSNKVTEKGKDVELRCDPISGHTALYWYRQSLGQGLEFLIYFQGNSAPDKSGLPSDRFSAERTGGSVSTLTIQRTQQEDSAVYLCASSPSPTRGYEQYFGPGTRLTVT.

The chain carries TRBV9 and TRBJ1-3, with D unclear. The CDR3 is 15 residues long. V was clipped by 4 bases and J by 2 bases, with 13 bases between them. Germline lookup yields CDR1 SGDLS and CDR2 YYNGEE. This chain's CDR3 is CASSQGLRPGNTIYF. In DNA form, the CDR3 reads TGTGCCAGCAGCCAAGGATTAAGGCCTGGAAACACCATATATTTT. Full variable domain (rest looked up from reference TRBV9 and TRBJ1-3): DSGVTQTPKHLITATGQRVTLRCSPRSGDLSVYWYQQSLDQGLQFLIQYYNGEERAKGNILERFSAQQFPDLHSELNLSSLELGDSALYFCASSQGLRPGNTIYFGEGSWLTVV.

CDR3 loop: CASNRVIAAGTGELFF. CDR3 coding DNA: TGTGCCAGCAACAGGGTCATTGCCGCGGGCACCGGGGAGCTGTTTTTT. The rearrangement links TRBV2 to TRBJ2-2, with D perhaps matching TRBD1 (6 bases). The V gene's germline CDR1 is SNHLY and CDR2 FYNNEI. The CDR3 covers 16 residues. The germline V and J ends were trimmed by 7 bases and 4 bases, with 19 bases remaining between them.

The rearrangement joins TRBV5-8 to TRBJ1-1; no clear D gene. Germline CDR1 is SGHTS and CDR2 is YDEGEE. V was trimmed by 4 bases and J by 3 bases, leaving 7 bases between them. The CDR3 loop spans 12 amino acids. The CDR3 is CASSKGYTEAFF. CDR3 coding DNA: TGTGCCAGCAGCAAAGGATACACTGAAGCTTTCTTT.

The CDR3: CASSGTSGRGDTQYF. The CDR3 nucleotides read TGTGCCAGCAGCGGGACTAGCGGGAGAGGGGATACGCAGTATTTT. The chain recombines TRBV7-2 with TRBJ2-3; 14 bases align to TRBD2. The length of the CDR3 is 15 residues. Germline V gene sequence: CDR1 SGHTA, CDR2 FQGNSA. The ends lost 5 bases at V and 6 bases at J; junction bases unmatched: 4. The full variable domain, with the rest looked up from reference TRBV7-2 and TRBJ2-3, is GAGVSQSPSNKVTEKGKDVELRCDPISGHTALYWYRQSLGQGLEFLIYFQGNSAPDKSGLPSDRFSAERTGGSVSTLTIQRTQQEDSAVYLCASSGTSGRGDTQYFGPGTRLTVL.

This clone was counted a single time. The chain employs TRBV19 and TRBJ2-1; D unclear. CDR1 and CDR2 (germline): LNHDA, SQIVND (reference sequence). The CDR3 is made up of 14 amino acids. Trimming left V 6 bases short and J 0 bases short, with 9 bases between. This CDR3 is CASRADSSYNEQFF. CDR3 coding DNA: TGTGCCAGTAGAGCCGATAGCTCCTACAATGAGCAGTTCTTC.

This clone has ten or more counts. This sequence joins TRBV4-1 and TRBJ1-2; 7 bases are shared with TRBD1. Germline V lookup: CDR1 MGHRA, CDR2 YSYEKL. V lost 3 bases to trimming and J lost 4 bases; unmatched junction nucleotides: 5. CDR3 size: 14 residues. CDR3 coding DNA: TGCGCCAGCAGCCAGCTGGGACAGCCCTATGGCTACACCTTC. Residues: CASSQLGQPYGYTF.

This clone was detected only a few times. V and J are TRBV19 and TRBJ2-1, with 9 bases lining up with TRBD1. CDR1 and CDR2 from the germline V gene are LNHDA and SQIVND (reference sequence). V gave up 10 bases and J gave up 8 bases; unmatched junction bases: 9. The CDR3 spans 13 residues. CDR3 amino acids: CATWDREVDEQFF. The CDR3 DNA follows: TGTGCCACCTGGGACAGGGAGGTGGATGAGCAGTTCTTC.

This clone was recorded a few times. This rearrangement joins TRBV19 to TRBJ2-5, with 7 bases matching TRBD1. CDR1 and CDR2 from the germline V gene are LNHDA and SQIVND (reference sequence). The trim removed 4 bases at V and 5 bases at J, leaving 7 bases unmatched. The CDR3 has 14 residues. CDR3 nucleotides: TGTGCCAGTAGTACAACAGGGGTTGTGGAGACCCAGTACTTC. Its translation is CASSTTGVVETQYF.

The chain combines TRBV6-1 with TRBJ2-2, with D maybe TRBD2 (6 bases). V was pared by 6 bases and J by 4 bases, with 12 bases between. This CDR3 spans 14 amino acids. In germline, CDR1 is MNHNS, CDR2 SASEGT. The CDR3 sequence: CASREGPLTGELFF. The CDR3 coding sequence is TGTGCCAGCAGGGAGGGACCTCTCACCGGGGAGCTGTTTTTT.

This clone was seen many times. This rearrangement joins TRBV18 to TRBJ1-3, with D perhaps matching TRBD1 (6 bases). The length of the CDR3 is 15 residues. Looked up from germline, CDR1 is KGHSH and CDR2 is LQKENI. V was trimmed by 2 bases and J by 8 bases, leaving 16 bases between them. Here the CDR3 DNA reads TGTGCCAGCTCACCAACGACAGGCTCTGAGGACACCATATATTTT. Protein sequence: CASSPTTGSEDTIYF.

This rearrangement joins TRBV9 to TRBJ2-7, with D maybe TRBD2 (5 bases). Germline CDR1 and CDR2: SGDLS and YYNGEE. The CDR3 loop spans 13 amino acids. The V gene lost 4 bases and the J gene lost 6 bases, with 14 bases spanning the gap. The CDR3: CASSPGSHGEQYF. CDR3 coding DNA: TGTGCCAGCAGCCCGGGATCCCACGGCGAGCAGTACTTC.

CDR3 DNA: TGCGCCAGCAGCTTGGAAAAGGGGATAGCAACTAATGAAAAACTGTTTTTT. Translated, it gives CASSLEKGIATNEKLFF. The J gene is TRBJ1-4, the V gene TRBV5-1; tentative D call: TRBD1 (5 bases). The germline V gene has CDR1 SGHRS and CDR2 YFSETQ. Trimming pared 0 bases from V and 0 bases from J, leaving 12 bases between. The CDR3 covers 17 residues.

The chain is built from TRBV19 and TRBJ1-5, with D uncertain. This CDR3 region has 13 residues. V dropped 10 bases and J dropped 1 base, with 11 bases sitting between them. In germline, CDR1 is LNHDA, CDR2 SQIVND (reference sequence). CDR3 bases: TGTGCCACCCGCTCCCCGAGCAATCAGCCCCAGCATTTT. As protein: CATRSPSNQPQHF.

This clone was counted between two and nine times. The gene calls are TRBV10-3 and TRBJ2-2, with D possibly TRBD2 on 5 matching bases. Looked up from germline, CDR1 is ENHRY and CDR2 is SYGVKD. Trimming shortened V by 10 bases and J by 4 bases, and 16 bases separated the two germline ends. The CDR3 totals 14 residues. CDR3 in amino acids: CATTRTSGTGELFF. The CDR3 bases are TGTGCCACCACTAGGACCTCGGGCACCGGGGAGCTGTTTTTT.